Below, 24 T cell receptor beta chains from the same sample are listed, as sequenced in a study of graft-versus-host responses after intestinal transplantation (dated by TCRdb to the early 2020s). The protocol used for the library was the immunoSEQ multiplex PCR assay. TCRdb re-hosts the immuneACCESS table, in-frame sequences only. Its copies lack some clones; in the studies checked, an unresolved V gene accounts for under half of them, and the cause for the rest is not known. Counted in this sample were approximately 130,000 clones; roughly nine tenths of them appeared once. Approximately 0.17% of the sample is taken by the ten largest. The sample's time point label, in plain terms: cells obtained before transplantation from donor or recipient. These receptors are not linked to any known antigen. This specimen consisted of unstimulated CD4+ T cells sorted from spleen or lymph node cells, obtained before intestinal transplant. These receptors were obtained from a human donor who received an intestinal transplant.

The CDR3 nucleotides are TGTGCCAGCAGCTCGACAGGGGGCGCAGACTATGGCTACACCTTC. This codes for CASSSTGGADYGYTF. J is TRBJ1-2 and V is TRBV5-8, with 10 bases matching TRBD1. The germline gives CDR1 SGHTS, CDR2 YDEGEE. The CDR3 is 15 amino acids. After removal of 3 bases from V and 3 bases from J, the junction contained 5 bases not matched to a gene.

This chain connects TRBV7-8 to TRBJ2-3; 8 positions agree with TRBD1. The CDR3 has 15 amino acids. The germline V gene encodes CDR1 SGHVS and CDR2 FQNEAQ. Trimming took 5 bases from V and 1 from J; bases not matched to a gene: 5. In nucleotides, the CDR3 is TGTGCCAGCAGCCCCAAGGGACAGGGCACAGATACGCAGTATTTT. Translated: CASSPKGQGTDTQYF.

The chain combines TRBV5-1 with TRBJ1-1; D unclear. V gave up 0 bases and J gave up 3 bases, with 12 bases separating them. The CDR3 loop spans 15 amino acids. Germline assignment: CDR1 SGHRS and CDR2 YFSETQ. The CDR3 protein is CASSLGHSMDTEAFF. The CDR3 nucleotides are TGCGCCAGCAGCTTGGGACACTCCATGGACACTGAAGCTTTCTTT.

The chain recombines TRBV6-1 with TRBJ2-5; TRBD2 agrees at 8 bases. CDR3 length: 13 residues. Germline assignment: CDR1 MNHNS and CDR2 SASEGT. J lost 4 bases, V lost 10 bases, and 8 bases had no gene match. The CDR3 nucleotides are TGTGCCATCGCAGCGGGGGTCTTAGAGACCCAGTACTTC. Encoded protein: CAIAAGVLETQYF.

The chain is built from TRBV2 and TRBJ2-1; the D gene is possibly TRBD1 (5 bases). The CDR3 runs 13 residues. The germline V gene encodes CDR1 SNHLY and CDR2 FYNNEI. Trimming took off 8 bases at V and 3 bases at J, with 11 bases between the two ends. Written as DNA, the CDR3 is TGTGCCAGCGACGCTCAGGGCTACAATGAGCAGTTCTTC. Protein: CASDAQGYNEQFF.

The V call is TRBV7-5, the J call TRBJ1-2; TRBD1 is taken as the D call from the table, unchecked against the DNA. TRBV7-5 is a pseudogene. The CDR3 runs 16 residues. The CDR3 here is CVRSLGQGELNHGYTF. In nucleotides, the CDR3 is TGTGTCAGAAGCTTAGGACAGGGAGAGTTAAATCATGGCTACACCTTC.

This clone was counted between two and nine times. The chain uses TRBV19 and TRBJ1-2; 11 nucleotides align to TRBD1. This CDR3 region has 13 residues. Looked up from germline, CDR1 is LNHDA and CDR2 is SQIVND (reference sequence). With V trimmed by 4 bases and J by 6 bases, 1 base remained unmatched. DNA for the CDR3: TGTGCCAGTAGTAGGGGACAGGGGGATGGCTACACCTTC. It codes for CASSRGQGDGYTF.

V and J are TRBV19 and TRBJ2-5; 11 bases align to TRBD2. Germline V gene sequence: CDR1 LNHDA, CDR2 SQIVND (reference sequence). CDR3 length: 18 amino acids. The V gene end was trimmed by 0 bases and the J gene end by 4 bases; junction bases not matched to a gene: 10. The CDR3 is CASSIDPPLAGGRETQYF. CDR3 coding DNA: TGTGCCAGTAGTATAGACCCCCCTCTAGCGGGGGGTAGAGAGACCCAGTACTTC. Full variable domain (remainder filled in from reference TRBV19 and TRBJ2-5): DGGITQSPKYLFRKEGQNVTLSCEQNLNHDAMYWYRQDPGQGLRLIYYSQIVNDFQKGDIAEGYSVSREKKESFPLTVTSAQKNPTAFYLCASSIDPPLAGGRETQYFGPGTRLLVL.

The rearrangement uses TRBV19 and TRBJ2-5; TRBD1 is a possible D gene (6 bases). In germline, CDR1 is LNHDA, CDR2 SQIVND (reference sequence). This CDR3 is 16 amino acids long. Trimming took 8 bases from V and 0 from J, leaving 19 bases between them. DNA for the CDR3: TGTGCCAGTTCCGACAGGCCGCGCGTAGACCAAGAGACCCAGTACTTC. Protein sequence: CASSDRPRVDQETQYF.

The chain combines TRBV5-1 with TRBJ1-2; D remains unclear. Germline lookup yields CDR1 SGHRS and CDR2 YFSETQ. Trimming pared 0 bases from V and 8 bases from J, leaving 14 bases between. This CDR3 contains 14 residues. CDR3 sequence: CASSLGGPSRGYTF. The CDR3 nucleotides are TGCGCCAGCAGCTTGGGAGGCCCCTCTAGGGGCTACACCTTC.

The V and J genes are TRBV7-8 and TRBJ2-4, with 9 nucleotides matching TRBD2. CDR1 and CDR2 from the germline V gene are SGHVS and FQNEAQ. The CDR3 has 14 residues. Trimming removed 1 base from V and 9 bases from J; junction bases left unmatched: 4. The CDR3 coding sequence is TGTGCCAGCAGCTTAGGCGGGACTAGCTTCATTCAGTACTTC. Residues: CASSLGGTSFIQYF.

The J gene is TRBJ2-5, the V gene TRBV6-5; no clear D gene. Germline V gene lookup returns CDR1 MNHEY and CDR2 SVGAGI. The CDR3 has 12 residues. V shed 4 bases and J shed 4 bases, with 7 bases lying between them. This chain's CDR3 is CASSSNSETQYF. The CDR3, as DNA: TGTGCCAGCAGTTCTAATTCAGAGACCCAGTACTTC.

The gene calls are TRBV6-1 and TRBJ1-2, with unresolved D. V lost 1 base to trimming and J lost 3 bases, with 9 bases between them. This CDR3 comprises 14 residues. CDR1 and CDR2 from the germline V gene are MNHNS and SASEGT. Written as DNA, the CDR3 is TGTGCCAGCAGTGAAGTAACGGTCTACTATGGCTACACCTTC. It translates to CASSEVTVYYGYTF.

V and J are TRBV9 and TRBJ1-3; perhaps TRBD1 as D (5 bases). Per the germline V gene, CDR1 is SGDLS and CDR2 is YYNGEE. The CDR3 contains 16 residues. Trimming removed 0 bases at V and 0 bases at J, with 10 bases between. CDR3 bases: TGTGCCAGCAGCGTAGAGACGGGGCCCTCTGGAAACACCATATATTTT. Protein sequence: CASSVETGPSGNTIYF.

This rearrangement joins TRBV30 to TRBJ2-5, with 8 nucleotides matching TRBD1. Germline V lookup: CDR1 GTSNPN, CDR2 SVGIG (reference sequence). The CDR3 has 13 residues. Losses at the gene ends were 4 bases for V and 9 bases for J; bases not matched to a gene: 10. The CDR3 coding sequence is TGTGCCTGGACGGGTGGACAGGGTTTTGCCCAGTACTTC. Its translation is CAWTGGQGFAQYF.

The CDR3 DNA follows: TGTGCCAGCAGCCCCCGTCTCTCTGGCTATGGCTACACCTTC. This sequence encodes CASSPRLSGYGYTF. This chain joins TRBV6-5 and TRBJ1-2; D ambiguous. Germline V gene lookup returns CDR1 MNHEY and CDR2 SVGAGI. V lost 6 bases and J 4 bases, leaving 15 bases between the germline ends. This CDR3 is 14 amino acids long.

This sequence joins TRBV7-2 and TRBJ2-5, with 12 bases identical to TRBD2. The CDR3 covers 16 residues. In germline, CDR1 is SGHTA, CDR2 FQGNSA. Trimming at V came to 6 bases and at J to 11 bases, leaving 16 bases not matched to a gene. The CDR3 loop is CASRSSGGASGGEQYF. DNA for the CDR3: TGTGCCAGCAGGTCTAGCGGGGGGGCCTCCGGAGGAGAGCAGTACTTC.

The chain links TRBV7-6 to TRBJ1-1; possible D gene TRBD1, 6 bases. Germline CDR1 and CDR2: SGHVS and FNYEAQ. Trimming cost V 4 bases and J 2 bases, with 8 bases left between them. This CDR3 contains 13 residues. The CDR3 DNA is TGTGCCAGCAGCTCAGGGGCCAACACTGAAGCTTTCTTT. It translates to CASSSGANTEAFF.

The rearrangement links TRBV5-4 to TRBJ1-1; D ambiguous. This CDR3 region has 14 residues. Trimming removed 0 bases at V and 1 base at J, with 7 bases between. The V gene's germline CDR1 is SGHNT and CDR2 YYREEE (reference sequence). The CDR3 loop is CASSLAGRNTEAFF. The CDR3 nucleotides are TGTGCCAGCAGCTTGGCCGGGCGGAACACTGAAGCTTTCTTT.

CDR3 amino acids: CASSPSKGYTF. Here the CDR3 DNA reads TGTGCCAGCAGCCCATCGAAAGGCTACACCTTC. This chain connects TRBV7-2 to TRBJ1-2; D is ambiguous. V shed 5 bases and J shed 8 bases, with 9 bases lying between them. Germline V gene data show CDR1 as SGHTA and CDR2 as FQGNSA. The CDR3 is 11 amino acids. Drawing the rest from reference TRBV7-2 and TRBJ1-2, the complete variable domain is GAGVSQSPSNKVTEKGKDVELRCDPISGHTALYWYRQSLGQGLEFLIYFQGNSAPDKSGLPSDRFSAERTGGSVSTLTIQRTQQEDSAVYLCASSPSKGYTFGSGTRLTVV.

The chain uses TRBV30 and TRBJ2-5, with 10 bases aligning to TRBD1. With 0 bases clipped from V and 5 bases from J, the junction kept 6 bases outside the gene matches. Germline CDR1 reads GTSNPN; CDR2 reads SVGIG (reference sequence). CDR3 length equals 15 residues. The CDR3 region is CAWSVQGQGRETQYF. CDR3 DNA sequence: TGTGCCTGGAGTGTACAGGGACAGGGGAGGGAGACCCAGTACTTC.

This clone appeared a few times. Written as DNA, the CDR3 is TGTGCCAGAAGCCGCGTAGAGACCCAGTACTTC. This translates into CARSRVETQYF. The V call is TRBV5-3, the J call TRBJ2-5; D is undetermined. TRBV5-3 is an ORF, with its function uncertain. V shed 4 bases and J shed 4 bases, with 5 bases lying between them. This CDR3 spans 11 amino acids.

The J gene is TRBJ2-1, the V gene TRBV19; D is possibly TRBD1 or TRBD2 (6 bases each). CDR3 length equals 15 residues. Trimming took off 3 bases at V and 4 bases at J, with 13 bases between the two ends. Per germline, CDR1 LNHDA and CDR2 SQIVND (reference sequence). As DNA, the CDR3 is TGTGCCAGTAGTATCGGAGGGACAATATACAATGAGCAGTTCTTC. Its translation: CASSIGGTIYNEQFF.

The V gene is TRBV5-1, the J gene TRBJ2-5; D remains ambiguous. V lost 1 base to trimming and J lost 2 bases, with 9 bases between them. Germline V lookup: CDR1 SGHRS, CDR2 YFSETQ. CDR3 length: 14 residues. CDR3 amino acids: CASSLWSAQETQYF. The CDR3 bases are TGCGCCAGCAGCTTGTGGTCAGCTCAAGAGACCCAGTACTTC.